This T cell receptor beta chain was identified in a study of T cells in tuberculosis. Study observations and caveats: Smaller distances to GMM-specific TCRs suggested their expansion in active tuberculosis. Shorter CDR3-alpha in active tuberculosis partly drove smaller distances.

Germline CDR1 is SGHTA and CDR2 is FQGNSA. The CDR3 contains 15 residues. V was shortened by 1 base and J by 1 base, with 11 bases between the two germline ends. Assay used: immunoSEQ multiplex PCR; TCRdb lists only in-frame clones, some missing. Of about 36,000 clones in the sample, 93% were seen once. Turning to this clone: Antigen unknown.

Specimen: PBMCs. The clonotype originates from a donor aged 10-29 years with latent tuberculosis or without tuberculosis infection. The rearrangement joins TRBV7-2 to TRBJ2-7; D is uncertain. CDR3 nucleotides: TGTGCCAGCAGCTTAGTATATGAGGCTTCCTACGAGCAGTACTTC. It encodes CASSLVYEASYEQYF. Filled out from reference TRBV7-2 and TRBJ2-7, the complete variable domain reads GAGVSQSPSNKVTEKGKDVELRCDPISGHTALYWYRQSLGQGLEFLIYFQGNSAPDKSGLPSDRFSAERTGGSVSTLTIQRTQQEDSAVYLCASSLVYEASYEQYFGPGTRLTVT.